These 6 T cell receptor beta chains share one sample of origin, sequenced in a study of cytomegalovirus exposure and HLA in healthy donors. Vbeta (60) and Jbeta (13) primers were used in the PCR. TCRdb's table, derived via immunoSEQ multiplex PCR, lists solely in-frame clones and lacks some. The data show under 150,000 clones, almost 80% seen once. The sequencing sample was made of PBMCs. The receptors here all came from a woman aged 25 to 39 in good health and CMV-seronegative.

CDR3 loop: CATSPRTGKYGYTF. The CDR3 region has the DNA TGTGCCACCAGCCCGCGGACAGGGAAATATGGCTACACCTTC. The rearrangement uses TRBV15 and TRBJ1-2; TRBD1 matches at 8 bases. Losses at the gene ends were 5 bases for V and 5 bases for J; bases not matched to a gene: 7. There are 14 residues in the CDR3. Germline V gives CDR1 LNHNV, CDR2 YYDKDF (reference sequence).

V is TRBV4-2 and J is TRBJ1-1, with 8 nucleotides matching TRBD1. In germline, CDR1 is LGHNA, CDR2 YNFKEQ. This CDR3 has 13 amino acids. Trimming cost V 8 bases and J 3 bases; bases outside gene matches: 5. DNA of the CDR3: TGTGCCAGCCAAGTGACAGGGGACACTGAAGCTTTCTTT. Translating it yields CASQVTGDTEAFF.

The chain carries TRBV7-8 and TRBJ1-3; TRBD1 matches 7 bases. The CDR3 extends over 14 amino acids. Germline-derived CDR1 and CDR2 are SGHVS and FQNEAQ. The trim removed 5 bases at V and 4 bases at J, leaving 5 bases unmatched. As DNA, the CDR3 is TGTGCCAGCAGCCCAGGGGGGTCGGGAAACACCATATATTTT. This gives the protein CASSPGGSGNTIYF.

The gene calls are TRBV2 and TRBJ1-2; TRBD1 aligns across 7 bases. CDR1 and CDR2 from the germline V gene are SNHLY and FYNNEI. This CDR3 is built from 14 residues. Trimming took 5 bases from V and 5 from J; bases not matched to a gene: 8. The CDR3 reads CASSFYTGVYGYTF. CDR3 nucleotides: TGTGCCAGCAGTTTCTATACAGGGGTTTATGGCTACACCTTC.

This chain connects TRBV5-1 to TRBJ2-5; 7 bases map to TRBD1. J lost 5 bases, V lost 6 bases, and 7 bases had no gene match. Germline-derived CDR1 and CDR2 are SGHRS and YFSETQ. The CDR3 sequence is 13 residues long. The CDR3 coding sequence is TGCGCCAGCAACCCGACAGGGCGGGAGACCCAGTACTTC. This gives the protein CASNPTGRETQYF.

Here the CDR3 reads CASSSTGGFTEAFF. The DNA for the CDR3 is TGTGCCAGCAGCTCTACAGGGGGCTTCACTGAAGCTTTCTTT. This chain joins TRBV7-3 and TRBJ1-1; 9 bases are shared with TRBD1. The germline V gene encodes CDR1 SGHTA and CDR2 FQGTGA. V was clipped by 4 bases and J by 4 bases; unmatched bases: 4. This CDR3 has 14 amino acids. The variable domain in full, with the rest retrieved from reference TRBV7-3 and TRBJ1-1, is GAGVSQTPSNKVTEKGKYVELRCDPISGHTALYWYRQSLGQGPEFLIYFQGTGAADDSGLPNDRFFAVRPEGSVSTLKIQRTERGDSAVYLCASSSTGGFTEAFFGQGTRLTVV.